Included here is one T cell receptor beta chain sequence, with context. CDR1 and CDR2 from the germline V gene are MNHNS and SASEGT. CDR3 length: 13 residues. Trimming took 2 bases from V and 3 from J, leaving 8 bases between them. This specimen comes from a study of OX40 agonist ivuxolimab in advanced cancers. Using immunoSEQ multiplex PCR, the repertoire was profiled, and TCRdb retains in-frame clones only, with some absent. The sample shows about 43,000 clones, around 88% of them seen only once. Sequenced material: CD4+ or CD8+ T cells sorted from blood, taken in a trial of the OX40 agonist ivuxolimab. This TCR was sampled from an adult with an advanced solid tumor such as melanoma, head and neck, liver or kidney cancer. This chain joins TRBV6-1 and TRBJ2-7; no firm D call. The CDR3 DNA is TGTGCCAGCAGTGAATCGTGGGACTACGAGCAGTACTTC. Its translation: CASSESWDYEQYF.